The 25 T cell receptor beta chains in this list originate from one sample, sequenced in a study of T cell repertoires in cytomegalovirus infection. TCRdb processed the reads anew with MiXCR; each CDR3 protein has one entry. The sample lists about 300,000 distinct CDR3 sequences; roughly a quarter were seen once. The source material was PBMCs. Receptors originate from a human donor in good health (CMV status not recorded). Some clones in this sample may be carry-over from other donors' samples.

In this sample, this clonotype turned up many times. V gene TRBV7-2 combines with J gene TRBJ2-2, with 8 bases that match TRBD1. The CDR3 length is 16 residues. Trimming cost V 4 bases and J 1 base; bases outside gene matches: 5. From germline, CDR1 is SGHTA and CDR2 FQGNSA. CDR3 in DNA: TGTGCCAGCAGCTCCGGGACAGGCCGGAACACCGGGGAGCTGTTTTTT. Translated, it gives CASSSGTGRNTGELFF.

This clonotype was picked up a small number of times. The chain combines TRBV7-9 with TRBJ2-2; D gene unclear. This CDR3 contains 16 residues. Germline V gene sequence: CDR1 SEHNR, CDR2 FQNEAQ (reference sequence). Trimming removed 5 bases from V and 0 bases from J, with 13 bases in between. CDR3 residues: CASSGRQVANTGELFF. In DNA form, the CDR3 reads TGTGCCAGCAGCGGACGTCAGGTGGCGAACACCGGGGAGCTGTTTTTT.

The chain combines TRBV2 with TRBJ2-3; D might be TRBD1 or TRBD2, each matching 5 bases. The CDR3 contains 14 residues. V was cut by 3 bases and J by 2 bases, with 9 bases left in between. The germline gives CDR1 SNHLY, CDR2 FYNNEI. The CDR3: CASSEDGATDTQYF. CDR3 sequence (DNA): TGTGCCAGCAGTGAGGACGGGGCCACAGATACGCAGTATTTT.

The V gene is TRBV6-1, the J gene TRBJ2-7; D could derive from TRBD1 or TRBD2 (5 bases each). The CDR3 totals 12 residues. Germline V gene lookup returns CDR1 MNHNS and CDR2 SASEGT. Trimming shortened V by 5 bases and J by 6 bases, and 11 bases separated the two germline ends. The CDR3 reads CASSTPGREQYF. In DNA form, the CDR3 reads TGTGCCAGCAGTACACCGGGACGCGAGCAGTACTTC.

DNA of the CDR3: TGCAGCGTCCGACTAGCGGGAGTCAGGGACGAGCAGTACTTC. This sequence encodes CSVRLAGVRDEQYF. The V call is TRBV29-1, the J call TRBJ2-7; 12 bases fit TRBD2. V was pared by 6 bases and J by 5 bases, with 8 bases of the junction left unmatched. CDR1 SQVTM and CDR2 ANQGSEA come from the germline V gene. The CDR3 is 14 residues long.

The chain combines TRBV29-1 with TRBJ2-3; D gene ambiguous. Germline CDR1 and CDR2: SQVTM and ANQGSEA. Trimming stripped 1 base from V and 4 bases from J, with 6 bases between. CDR3 length equals 12 residues. The CDR3: CSVEGPSDTQYF. As DNA, the CDR3 is TGCAGCGTTGAAGGTCCGTCAGATACGCAGTATTTT.

J is TRBJ1-2 and V is TRBV4-1; D remains unclear. Germline loops: CDR1 MGHRA, CDR2 YSYEKL. Trimming removed 2 bases at V and 6 bases at J, with 22 bases between. This CDR3 region has 17 residues. CDR3 amino acids: CASSQTRRSSEVHGYTF. For the CDR3, the DNA is TGCGCCAGCAGCCAAACCCGGCGGTCTTCAGAGGTGCATGGCTACACCTTC.

The chain couples TRBV12-3 or TRBV12-4 to TRBJ1-2; D is unclear. V was pared by 2 bases and J by 4 bases, with 8 bases between. This CDR3 contains 13 residues. The CDR3 region has the DNA TGTGCCAGCAGTTTATTGGGAAGCTATGGCTACACCTTC. Translated: CASSLLGSYGYTF.

CDR3 residues: CASSRTGTSGGRQFF. The DNA for the CDR3 is TGTGCCAGCAGCAGGACCGGGACTAGCGGAGGCAGGCAGTTCTTC. The chain links TRBV7-2 to TRBJ2-1; 11 bases match TRBD2. The V segment lost 5 bases and the J segment 12 bases; nucleotides outside the gene matches: 12. The CDR3 runs to 15 residues. In germline, CDR1 is SGHTA, CDR2 FQGNSA.

At least ten counts were recorded for this clonotype. J is TRBJ1-2 and V is TRBV7-2; D uncertain. V lost 2 bases and J lost 6, with 10 bases in between. CDR1 and CDR2 (germline): SGHTA, FQGNSA. CDR3 length: 13 amino acids. The CDR3 nucleotides read TGTGCCAGCAGCTTAAATCCCAGCCATGGCTACACCTTC. This encodes CASSLNPSHGYTF.

There are a few counts of this clonotype. CDR3 in DNA: TGTGCCAGCAGCGCCGACTGGAGCTCACCCCTCCACTTT. It translates to CASSADWSSPLHF. J is TRBJ1-6 and V is TRBV7-2, with unresolved D. Germline-derived CDR1 and CDR2 are SGHTA and FQGNSA. This CDR3 spans 13 amino acids. V was trimmed by 5 bases and J by 10 bases, leaving 12 bases between them.

The table lists this clonotype with a few counts. The rearrangement joins TRBV9 to TRBJ2-7; 9 bases map to TRBD2. Germline CDR1 reads SGDLS; CDR2 reads YYNGEE. With V trimmed by 3 bases and J by 4 bases, 8 bases remained unmatched. The CDR3 totals 15 residues. CDR3 residues: CASSEGASGVYEQYF. CDR3 DNA: TGTGCCAGCAGCGAGGGGGCTAGCGGGGTTTACGAGCAGTACTTC.

The chain combines TRBV4-3 with TRBJ1-4; no reliable D call. Trimming took 4 bases from V and 1 from J, leaving 13 bases between them. Germline CDR1 LGHNA, CDR2 YSLEER. CDR3 length: 16 residues. For the CDR3, the DNA is TGCGCCAGCAGCCCCCGGGCCCTCTTAACTAATGAAAAACTGTTTTTT. This gives the protein CASSPRALLTNEKLFF.

This chain links TRBV7-2 with TRBJ1-6, with D hard to call. Trimming shortened V by 5 bases and J by 10 bases, and 6 bases separated the two germline ends. Looked up from germline, CDR1 is SGHTA and CDR2 is FQGNSA. The CDR3 has 11 amino acids. The CDR3 reads CASSLESPLHF. CDR3 nucleotide sequence: TGTGCCAGCAGCCTAGAGTCACCCCTCCACTTT. Filled out from reference TRBV7-2 and TRBJ1-6, the complete variable domain reads GAGVSQSPSNKVTEKGKDVELRCDPISGHTALYWYRQSLGQGLEFLIYFQGNSAPDKSGLPSDRFSAERTGGSVSTLTIQRTQQEDSAVYLCASSLESPLHFGNGTRLTVT.

The rearrangement uses TRBV20-1 and TRBJ2-3, with D possibly TRBD1 on 6 matching bases. Trimming cost V 5 bases and J 7 bases, with 13 bases left between them. CDR1 is DFQATT and CDR2 is SNEGSKA in the germline V gene (reference sequence). This CDR3 has 12 amino acids. This chain's CDR3 is CSALPGTNTQYF. Written as DNA, the CDR3 is TGCAGTGCTTTACCCGGGACAAATACGCAGTATTTT.

Only a few counts were recorded for this clonotype. As DNA, the CDR3 is TGTGCCAGCAGTTTAGGGAGGGGGTGGGGCGGGTCGGCCAAAAACATTCAGTACTTC. It is translated as CASSLGRGWGGSAKNIQYF. The chain couples TRBV28 to TRBJ2-4, with D perhaps matching TRBD2 (7 bases). V lost 2 bases to trimming and J lost 1 base, with 21 bases between them. The CDR3 is 19 residues long. From germline, CDR1 is MDHEN and CDR2 SYDVKM.

This chain uses TRBV14 with TRBJ1-4; no definite D call. Germline CDR1 and CDR2: SGHDN and FVKESK. Trimming stripped 0 bases from V and 7 bases from J, with 12 bases between. The CDR3 extends over 15 amino acids. CDR3 DNA: TGTGCCAGCAGCCAAGACCGGGTCAGTGGTGAAAAACTGTTTTTT. As protein: CASSQDRVSGEKLFF.

This clonotype showed up many times. The chain couples TRBV7-9 to TRBJ2-2; D is ambiguous. The germline V and J ends were trimmed by 1 base and 3 bases, with 3 bases remaining between them. The CDR3 runs 13 residues. The V gene's germline CDR1 is SEHNR and CDR2 FQNEAQ (reference sequence). The CDR3 nucleotides are TGTGCCAGCAGCTTAGTCTACACCGGGGAGCTGTTTTTT. Its translation: CASSLVYTGELFF.

The table lists this clonotype with a few counts. The J gene is TRBJ2-5, the V gene TRBV6-2 or TRBV6-3; D not resolved. This CDR3 region has 14 residues. Germline assignment: CDR1 MNHEY and CDR2 SVGEGT. V was pared by 6 bases and J by 4 bases, with 15 bases between. CDR3 sequence reads: CASSDPDPGETQYF. The DNA for the CDR3 is TGTGCCAGCAGCGACCCGGACCCAGGAGAGACCCAGTACTTC.

The V gene is TRBV5-1, the J gene TRBJ2-3; D call uncertain. Germline lookup yields CDR1 SGHRS and CDR2 YFSETQ. This CDR3 has 15 residues. Trimming cost V 0 bases and J 1 base, with 9 bases left between them. CDR3 DNA sequence: TGCGCCAGCAGCTTGGTCGGCATACGCACAGATACGCAGTATTTT. It specifies CASSLVGIRTDTQYF.

This clonotype has only a few counts. The rearrangement uses TRBV5-6 and TRBJ2-3, with D tentatively TRBD1 (5 bases). The length of the CDR3 is 14 residues. Germline V gene lookup returns CDR1 SGHDT and CDR2 YYEEEE. Trimming took off 4 bases at V and 2 bases at J, with 11 bases between the two ends. CDR3 bases: TGTGCCAGCAGCCCGGACACCTACACAGATACGCAGTATTTT. It yields the protein CASSPDTYTDTQYF.

The chain couples TRBV4-2 to TRBJ2-1; D is perhaps TRBD2 (7 bases). Germline-derived CDR1 and CDR2 are LGHNA and YNFKEQ. This CDR3 has 16 amino acids. V lost 4 bases, J lost 1 base, and 14 bases lay in between. CDR3 DNA: TGTGCCAGCAGCCCCCGGGGGGCCGGGTCCTACAATGAGCAGTTCTTC. Translating gives CASSPRGAGSYNEQFF.

This chain's CDR3 is CASSSGTGVNEQFF. The CDR3 region has the DNA TGTGCCAGCAGTTCCGGGACAGGGGTGAATGAGCAGTTCTTC. The rearrangement uses TRBV6-5 and TRBJ2-1; 10 bases map to TRBD1. The germline gives CDR1 MNHEY, CDR2 SVGAGI. The ends lost 4 bases at V and 7 bases at J; junction bases unmatched: 4. The CDR3 contains 14 residues.

The chain combines TRBV11-2 with TRBJ1-1; 7 bases align to TRBD1. The J segment lost 4 bases and the V segment lost 0 bases, leaving 2 bases of the junction unmatched. The CDR3 is 14 amino acids. Germline-derived CDR1 and CDR2 are SGHAT and FQNNGV. The DNA for the CDR3 is TGTGCCAGCAGCTTAGACGGACAGGTCACTGAAGCTTTCTTT. It translates to CASSLDGQVTEAFF.

In regard to this clonotype: This sequence may be a read error, since a much larger clone differs from it by one base. It is likely a read error, because the conserved phenylalanine at the end of the CDR3 is missing. The chain is built from TRBV7-2 and TRBJ2-1, with a weak D call TRBD2 (6 bases). The length of the CDR3 is 13 residues. Germline assignment: CDR1 SGHTA and CDR2 FQGNSA. The germline V and J ends were trimmed by 11 bases and 7 bases, with 18 bases remaining between them. CDR3 DNA sequence: TGTGCCGTTGACCGGGGAGGTAAGAATGAGCAGTTCCTC. Its translation: CAVDRGGKNEQFL.